The rows below give T cell receptor beta chains drawn from one sample of a study of blood T cell repertoires in COVID-19. The repertoire was sequenced with immunoSEQ multiplex PCR; TCRdb's copy has only in-frame clones and lacks some. The data show roughly 250,000 clones, around 85% seen once. Sequencing used PBMCs or T cells enriched from blood (not recorded which). The receptor source for this set is a woman aged 50 to 65 who had recovered from COVID-19. Each CDR3 is given with its conserved first and last residue. Where a row states a size, it is once, few, many or the class of an expanded clone; other rows omit it.

TRBV10-3,TRBJ2-1,15,.,CAIGVAGLTYNEQFF
TRBV7-9,TRBJ1-4,17,.,CASSLAAGVGGNEKLFF
TRBV6-5,TRBJ1-6,14,.,CASSRSGGNSPLHF
TRBV7-9,TRBJ1-1,14,.,CASSEQGSRTEAFF
TRBV29-1,TRBJ1-2,13,once,CSPPWGHHNGYTF
TRBV3-1/TRBV3-2,TRBJ1-5,14,.,CASSQGQGRQPQHF
TRBV9,TRBJ2-7,16,.,CASSPRQGGSAYEQYF
TRBV10-2,TRBJ1-2,15,.,CASSESWEANYGYTF
TRBV19,TRBJ1-5,15,.,CASNLTGGRNQPQHF
TRBV28,TRBJ2-7,14,.,CASSVTGTNYEQYF
TRBV10-2,TRBJ1-1,13,.,CASTMMVETEAFF
TRBV7-9,TRBJ1-1,14,.,CASSWDRPNTEAFF
TRBV30,TRBJ1-2,15,.,CAWSQASEGIGGYTF
TRBV28,TRBJ1-1,13,.,CASSLGDSTEAFF
TRBV7-9,TRBJ2-7,14,.,CASKGGDAHALQYF
TRBV27,TRBJ1-1,17,.,CASSLFSGTDMNTEAFF
TRBV11-3,TRBJ2-1,18,once,CASSSELAGGPMVREQFF
TRBV5-1,TRBJ1-4,15,.,CASSLGSATNEKLFF
TRBV11-2,TRBJ2-5,15,.,CASSFRAGVGETQYF
TRBV27,TRBJ2-1,15,.,CASSPGTSGANEQFF
TRBV27,TRBJ2-7,15,.,CASSSQGVPPYEQYF
TRBV9,TRBJ2-3,18,.,CASSARGPGLAGLDTQYF
TRBV6-1,TRBJ2-7,15,.,CASSELAGGSYEQYF
TRBV28,TRBJ1-5,14,once,CASSSHQGGQPQHF
TRBV5-8,TRBJ2-1,12,.,CASSVLAGAQFF
TRBV4-2,TRBJ1-1,13,.,CASSTRDRDEAFF
TRBV3-1/TRBV3-2,TRBJ1-3,17,.,CASSRYGQGLSGNTIYF
TRBV4-1,TRBJ2-1,15,.,CASSVRGQPYNEQFF
TRBV6-5,TRBJ1-4,13,.,CASGGGDNEKLFF
TRBV7-9,TRBJ2-5,16,.,CASSLGVTGRAETQYF
TRBV28,TRBJ2-1,14,.,CASSTGVQGNEQFF
TRBV9,TRBJ1-3,15,once,CASSVLASSGNTIYF
TRBV28,TRBJ2-1,15,.,CASSLIAPGANEQFF
TRBV6-5,TRBJ1-2,14,.,CASSLGQGSGGYTF
TRBV2,TRBJ1-5,14,.,CASSKDRGGQPQHF
TRBV5-6,TRBJ2-5,15,.,CASSLVGQGPETQYF
TRBV10-1,TRBJ2-2,17,.,CASSEKRLAIDTGELFF
TRBV27,TRBJ1-2,13,.,CASSLEGTYGYTF
TRBV28,TRBJ1-5,15,.,CASSLTRLSNQPQHF
TRBV25-1,TRBJ1-1,13,.,CASSALLNTEAFF
TRBV19,TRBJ1-1,12,.,CASSIRGTEAFF
TRBV5-4,TRBJ2-2,16,.,CASSFSAVRSTGELFF
TRBV7-9,TRBJ1-1,15,.,CASSLGGKMNTEAFF
TRBV3-1/TRBV3-2,TRBJ1-2,15,.,CASSSTGGESRGYTF
TRBV4-1,TRBJ1-4,15,.,CASSQGGQGGGKLFF
TRBV5-1,TRBJ2-2,15,.,CASSFAGGRTGELFF
TRBV2,TRBJ2-2,16,.,CASKGLAGHNTGELFF
TRBV7-8,TRBJ2-7,14,.,CASSLVGGNYEQYF
TRBV2,TRBJ1-2,16,.,CASSSQPEPRYYGYTF
TRBV19,TRBJ1-5,14,.,CASSVRGSNQPQHF
TRBV21-1,TRBJ2-7,15,.,CASSKVGTVSYEQYF
TRBV28,TRBJ1-5,16,.,CASVSGTGAGNQPQHF
TRBV7-2,TRBJ1-1,13,.,CASSPQGNTEAFF
TRBV27,TRBJ1-5,16,once,CASRDHQQGSNQPQHF
TRBV29-1,TRBJ2-3,14,few,CSVGSRRGTDTQYF
TRBV7-9,TRBJ2-3,15,.,CASSPGGPSTDTQYF
TRBV5-4,TRBJ1-1,16,.,CASNRQRTDEGTEAFF